The 29 T cell receptor beta chains reported below all come from one sample, sequenced in a study of cytomegalovirus exposure and HLA in healthy donors (dated by TCRdb to about 2017). Libraries came from the immunoSEQ multiplex PCR assay. The multiplex PCR relied on a mix of 60 forward primers for TCR Vbeta segments and 13 reverse primers for TCR Jbeta segments. In TCRdb, the immuneACCESS table is reduced to in-frame sequences with V and J assigned. These tables do not hold every clone; where another copy was compared, an unresolved V gene accounts for under half, and the others remain unexplained. The sample table shows 160,000 or so clones, and about three quarters are seen once. Approximately 2.4% of the sample goes to the ten largest clones. Sequenced: PBMCs. The source is a female donor in good health and CMV-seronegative.

The chain couples TRBV30 to TRBJ2-7, with D tentatively TRBD2 (6 bases). CDR1 and CDR2 from the germline V gene are GTSNPN and SVGIG (reference sequence). Trimming took 3 bases from V and 3 from J, leaving 18 bases between them. The CDR3 is made up of 15 amino acids. CDR3 amino acids: CAWRGPGLPGYEQYF. The CDR3 DNA is TGTGCCTGGAGGGGGCCGGGACTTCCCGGCTACGAGCAGTACTTC.

The CDR3 sequence: CAISDPGQGTDTQYF. The CDR3 nucleotides are TGTGCCATCAGTGACCCGGGACAGGGGACAGATACGCAGTATTTT. The chain joins TRBV10-3 to TRBJ2-3; 10 nucleotides match TRBD1. J lost 3 bases, V lost 3 bases, and 3 bases had no gene match. Germline V gene data show CDR1 as ENHRY and CDR2 as SYGVKD. The CDR3 totals 15 residues.

A remark on this clone: Germline and junction disagree at one end, which may indicate a read error. The V gene is TRBV7-9, the J gene TRBJ2-5, with 11 bases that match TRBD2. The CDR3 loop spans 19 amino acids. From germline, CDR1 is SEHNR and CDR2 FQNEAQ (reference sequence). The CDR3 here is CSSSSQLGSSGGTGETQYF. In nucleotides, the CDR3 is TGTTCCAGCAGCTCCCAACTCGGATCTAGCGGGGGGACGGGGGAGACCCAGTACTTC. Filled out from reference TRBV7-9 and TRBJ2-5, the complete variable domain reads DTGVSQNPRHKITKRGQNVTFRCDPISEHNRLYWYRQTLGQGPEFLTYFQNEAQLEKSRLLSDRFSAERPKGSFSTLEIQRTEQGDSAMYLCSSSSQLGSSGGTGETQYFGPGTRLLVL.

This clone was observed a few times. The chain uses TRBV5-6 and TRBJ1-3; 8 bases fit TRBD1. The CDR3 runs 19 residues. J gave up 6 bases and V 0 bases, and 17 bases lay outside the gene matches. The germline gives CDR1 SGHDT, CDR2 YYEEEE. CDR3 coding DNA: TGTGCCAGCAGCTTGGCTCTGATCTCAGGGGGCGATAAGGAAAACACCATATATTTT. Translated, it gives CASSLALISGGDKENTIYF.

The chain is built from TRBV28 and TRBJ2-7; 8 bases map to TRBD2. V lost 4 bases and J lost 4; bases outside the gene matches: 18. The CDR3 loop spans 18 amino acids. CDR1 is MDHEN, CDR2 SYDVKM, per germline. CDR3 nucleotides: TGTGCCAGCAGTTCGTCGCCCCGTTTAGCGGGATCTTGGTACGAGCAGTACTTC. Translated: CASSSSPRLAGSWYEQYF.

A note on this clone: Its ends do not fully match the called genes, so a read error is possible. This chain joins TRBV7-7 and TRBJ2-3; 7 positions agree with TRBD2. The CDR3 covers 16 residues. Germline assignment: CDR1 SSHAT and CDR2 FNYEAQ (reference sequence). This CDR3 reads CASSLGPSGGTDTQYF. In nucleotides, the CDR3 is TGTGCTAGCAGCTTAGGGCCCAGCGGGGGCACAGATACGCAGTATTTT.

Written as DNA, the CDR3 is TGTGCCAGCAGCTTAAGACAACCCCCGGGGGGCCCGTACCAAGAGACCCAGTACTTC. It codes for CASSLRQPPGGPYQETQYF. This chain joins TRBV7-9 and TRBJ2-5; possibly TRBD2 for D (7 bases). This CDR3 contains 19 residues. The germline CDR1 and CDR2 sequences are SEHNR and FQNEAQ (reference sequence). Trimming shortened V by 2 bases and J by 0 bases, and 22 bases separated the two germline ends.

The CDR3 DNA follows: TGTGCCAGCAGACCCGACAGGGTAGGGACCCAGTACTTC. Protein sequence: CASRPDRVGTQYF. The chain joins TRBV27 to TRBJ2-5, with 7 bases identical to TRBD1. Germline V lookup: CDR1 MNHEY, CDR2 SMNVEV (reference sequence). V lost 6 bases and J lost 7; bases outside the gene matches: 8. The CDR3 spans 13 residues.

Here the CDR3 DNA reads TGTGCCAGCAGCGGGGACAGGGCTCGCGAGCAGTACTTC. This sequence encodes CASSGDRAREQYF. V gene TRBV7-6 combines with J gene TRBJ2-7; 9 bases are shared with TRBD1. The length of the CDR3 is 13 residues. V was pared by 5 bases and J by 6 bases, with 5 bases of the junction left unmatched. Germline V CDR1 and CDR2: SGHVS, FNYEAQ. The full variable domain, in which reference TRBV7-6 and TRBJ2-7 provide the parts outside the CDR3, is GAGVSQSPRYKVTKRGQDVALRCDPISGHVSLYWYRQALGQGPEFLTYFNYEAQQDKSGLPNDRFSAERPEGSISTLTIQRTEQRDSAMYRCASSGDRAREQYFGPGTRLTVT.

The J gene is TRBJ1-6, the V gene TRBV5-6; 7 bases match TRBD1. CDR3 length: 16 residues. V dropped 0 bases and J dropped 7; count of bases not matched to a gene: 7. CDR1 and CDR2 (germline): SGHDT, YYEEEE. The CDR3, as DNA: TGTGCCAGCAGCTTGGAGTCGGTACAGGGGAATTCACCCCTCCACTTT. This gives the protein CASSLESVQGNSPLHF.

This clone came up a few times. The chain uses TRBV19 and TRBJ2-6; 8 bases fit TRBD1. V was clipped by 6 bases and J by 3 bases; unmatched bases: 7. In germline, CDR1 is LNHDA, CDR2 SQIVND (reference sequence). CDR3 length equals 16 residues. The CDR3 here is CASSRQGSGGANVLTF. For the CDR3, the DNA is TGTGCCAGTAGCAGACAGGGGAGTGGTGGGGCCAACGTCCTGACTTTC.

V is TRBV7-9 and J is TRBJ1-1; perhaps TRBD1 as D (6 bases). Germline values: CDR1 SEHNR, CDR2 FQNEAQ (reference sequence). Trimming removed 3 bases at V and 3 bases at J, with 11 bases between. The CDR3 totals 14 residues. The CDR3 reads CASSFRGADTEAFF. DNA of the CDR3: TGTGCCAGCAGCTTCCGGGGGGCGGACACTGAAGCTTTCTTT.

V usage is TRBV2 and J usage is TRBJ2-1, with 9 bases lining up with TRBD1. Germline lookup yields CDR1 SNHLY and CDR2 FYNNEI. The CDR3 consists of 15 residues. V gave up 6 bases and J gave up 5 bases; unmatched junction bases: 8. The CDR3 DNA reads as TGTGCCAGCAGGGCCGGGACAGGGAGGAACAATGAGCAGTTCTTC. Translation: CASRAGTGRNNEQFF.

This clone was seen more than once but under ten times. The chain uses TRBV2 and TRBJ1-1, with D tentatively TRBD1 (5 bases). This CDR3 region has 13 residues. Germline-derived CDR1 and CDR2 are SNHLY and FYNNEI. V was clipped by 8 bases and J by 1 base, with 11 bases between them. The CDR3 DNA reads as TGTGCCAGCCGTCGGGGGGGGAACACTGAAGCTTTCTTT. This translates into CASRRGGNTEAFF.

This chain links TRBV7-9 with TRBJ2-1; no definite D call. V was shortened by 10 bases and J by 3 bases, with 13 bases between the two germline ends. The CDR3 extends over 13 amino acids. Germline CDR1 SEHNR, CDR2 FQNEAQ (reference sequence). The CDR3 is CATSESGYNEQFF. CDR3 DNA sequence: TGTGCCACCTCGGAGTCGGGCTACAATGAGCAGTTCTTC.

The V call is TRBV27, the J call TRBJ1-2; D not certain. The CDR3 covers 12 residues. With 5 bases removed from V and 6 bases from J, the gap between germline ends came to 10 bases. CDR1 MNHEY and CDR2 SMNVEV come from the germline V gene (reference sequence). CDR3 nucleotides: TGTGCCAGCAGTCCCCAAGGAGATGGCTACACCTTC. Translation gives CASSPQGDGYTF.

This chain joins TRBV30 and TRBJ1-1; 7 nucleotides agree with TRBD1. The CDR3 extends over 15 amino acids. V lost 1 base and J lost 5; bases outside the gene matches: 10. The V gene's germline CDR1 is GTSNPN and CDR2 SVGIG (reference sequence). The CDR3 DNA reads TGTGCCTGGAGTGACCTTGACAGGGAGTCTACTGAAGCTTTCTTT. Translated, it gives CAWSDLDRESTEAFF.

The chain couples TRBV7-3 to TRBJ1-2; weak D call: TRBD1 (6 bases). V was pared by 5 bases and J by 0 bases, with 25 bases between. The CDR3 is 19 residues long. CDR1 SGHTA and CDR2 FQGTGA come from the germline V gene. The CDR3, as DNA: TGTGCCAGCAGCCCCCGAGGGGGGGCAGGCGACGCACCTAACTATGGCTACACCTTC. The encoded protein is CASSPRGGAGDAPNYGYTF.

This chain uses TRBV19 with TRBJ2-2; D not certain. The CDR3 totals 13 residues. Per the germline V gene, CDR1 is LNHDA and CDR2 is SQIVND (reference sequence). Between the trimmed V and J ends, which lost 3 bases and 4 bases, there was a span of 6 bases. CDR3 region: CASSMGPTGELFF. CDR3 nucleotide sequence: TGTGCCAGTAGTATGGGCCCCACCGGGGAGCTGTTTTTT.

The V gene is TRBV30, the J gene TRBJ2-3; 7 bases match TRBD2. CDR1 and CDR2 from the germline V gene are GTSNPN and SVGIG (reference sequence). This CDR3 spans 15 amino acids. Trimming cost V 3 bases and J 2 bases; bases outside gene matches: 8. CDR3 DNA sequence: TGTGCCTGGAGCGACGGGGACTACCCCACAGATACGCAGTATTTT. Translated, it gives CAWSDGDYPTDTQYF.

The chain recombines TRBV7-2 with TRBJ2-7; perhaps TRBD1 as D (6 bases). CDR1 and CDR2 from the germline V gene are SGHTA and FQGNSA. V lost 4 bases, J lost 0 bases, and 13 bases lay in between. There are 15 residues in the CDR3. The CDR3 loop is CASSSFRGPSYEQYF. CDR3 sequence (DNA): TGTGCCAGCAGCTCCTTCAGGGGCCCCTCCTACGAGCAGTACTTC.

The rearrangement uses TRBV9 and TRBJ2-3; 15 bases fit TRBD2. The junction had 1 base not matched to a gene; V was cut back by 3 bases and J by 2 bases. Per germline, CDR1 SGDLS and CDR2 YYNGEE. This CDR3 comprises 16 residues. The CDR3, as DNA: TGTGCCAGCAGCGGGACTAGCGGGGGGGTCACAGATACGCAGTATTTT. It yields the protein CASSGTSGGVTDTQYF.

About this clone itself: One end of the junction varies from germline; a read error may be responsible. This chain joins TRBV27 and TRBJ2-2; D is possibly TRBD2 (6 bases). The CDR3 runs to 15 residues. Germline values: CDR1 MNHEY, CDR2 SMNVEV (reference sequence). CDR3 residues: CASSFRSGRTGELLF. CDR3 DNA sequence: TGTGCCAGCAGTTTTCGTAGCGGAAGGACCGGGGAGCTGCTTTTT.

This chain connects TRBV5-4 to TRBJ2-7; the match to TRBD2 covers 13 bases. CDR3 length: 15 amino acids. CDR1 and CDR2 (germline): SGHNT, YYREEE (reference sequence). The trim removed 4 bases at V and 5 bases at J, leaving 6 bases unmatched. CDR3: CASSPRTSGSHEQYF. CDR3 coding DNA: TGTGCCAGCAGCCCCCGGACTAGCGGGAGCCACGAGCAGTACTTC.

The chain combines TRBV2 with TRBJ2-3; no clear D. With 9 bases removed from V and 4 bases from J, the gap between germline ends came to 8 bases. CDR3 length: 11 amino acids. In germline, CDR1 is SNHLY, CDR2 FYNNEI. The CDR3 protein is CASVRSDTQYF. The CDR3, as DNA: TGTGCCAGTGTGCGTTCAGATACGCAGTATTTT.

V usage is TRBV6-5 and J usage is TRBJ2-7, with D unresolved. The V end lost 5 bases, the J end lost 5 bases, and 7 bases lay between the germline ends. The CDR3 contains 11 residues. Germline V gene data show CDR1 as MNHEY and CDR2 as SVGAGI. The CDR3 DNA reads as TGTGCCAGCAGTCTCCTAGACGAGCAGTACTTC. Translated: CASSLLDEQYF.

The chain employs TRBV6-5 and TRBJ1-1; TRBD1 agrees at 8 bases. The V segment lost 6 bases and the J segment 5 bases; nucleotides outside the gene matches: 8. The germline CDR1 and CDR2 sequences are MNHEY and SVGAGI. The CDR3 is 14 residues long. The CDR3 loop is CASRVTGGDTEAFF. The CDR3 DNA sequence: TGTGCCAGCAGGGTCACAGGGGGAGATACTGAAGCTTTCTTT.

DNA of the CDR3: TGTGCCTGGACCCGAGGGGAGGGGCGGTATGGCTACACCTTC. Protein: CAWTRGEGRYGYTF. The chain links TRBV30 to TRBJ1-2, with D possibly TRBD1 on 5 matching bases. V lost 4 bases to trimming and J lost 5 bases, with 17 bases between them. The CDR3 spans 14 residues. Germline V gene sequence: CDR1 GTSNPN, CDR2 SVGIG (reference sequence).

The CDR3 bases are TGTGCCAGCAGCTTCGGGGACAGCGAGACCGGGGAGCTGTTTTTT. Translated: CASSFGDSETGELFF. The chain carries TRBV11-1 and TRBJ2-2; TRBD1 aligns across 7 bases. The CDR3 extends over 15 amino acids. With 3 bases clipped from V and 5 bases from J, the junction kept 6 bases outside the gene matches. Germline V gene sequence: CDR1 SGHAT, CDR2 FQDESV (reference sequence).